This TCR beta chain came from a study of esophageal squamous cell carcinoma under preoperative chemotherapy. Study information: Both tumor-infiltrating lymphocytes and peripheral blood T cells were profiled. Regarding the study as a whole: Clonal contraction, more than amplification, hit abundant clones after paclitaxel-nedaplatin.

Time point indicated: before preoperative PTX-NDP chemotherapy. The CDR3 consists of 14 residues. Germline V gene data show CDR1 as MNHNS and CDR2 as SASEGT. In its sample, this clonotype was seen once. Its antigen is unidentified. Germline and junction disagree at one end, which may indicate a read error. In TCRdb, the PCR reads were re-called with MiXCR into one record per CDR3 protein. The table records 10,000 to 15,000 distinct CDR3 sequences, around half of them present only once. The clonotype was recovered from a human donor with esophageal squamous cell carcinoma. The donor label of this sample is uncertain. This rearrangement joins TRBV6-1 to TRBJ2-2; the match to TRBD1 covers 7 bases. This specimen was taken from a patient given preoperative chemotherapy. CDR3 DNA: TGTGCCAGCAGTGAGGGTTTGAGCACAGGGGAGCTGTATTTT. As protein: CASSEGLSTGELYF.